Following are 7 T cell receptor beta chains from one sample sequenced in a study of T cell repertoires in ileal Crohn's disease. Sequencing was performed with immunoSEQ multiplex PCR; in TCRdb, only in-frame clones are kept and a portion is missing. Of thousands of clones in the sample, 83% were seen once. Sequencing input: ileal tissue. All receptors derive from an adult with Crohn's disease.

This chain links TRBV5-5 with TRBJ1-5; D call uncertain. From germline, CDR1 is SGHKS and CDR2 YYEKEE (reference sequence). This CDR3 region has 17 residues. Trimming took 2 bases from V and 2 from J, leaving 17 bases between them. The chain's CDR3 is CASSLCRHVRGNQPQHF. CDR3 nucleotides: TGTGCCAGCAGCTTATGCCGACACGTAAGGGGCAATCAGCCCCAGCATTTT.

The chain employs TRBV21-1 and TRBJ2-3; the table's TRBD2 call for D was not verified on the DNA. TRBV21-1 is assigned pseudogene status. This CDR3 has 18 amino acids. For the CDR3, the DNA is TGTGCCAGCAGCAAAACCCCTCCCTGGGGGGGGAGGACAGATACGCAGTATTTT. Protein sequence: CASSKTPPWGGRTDTQYF.

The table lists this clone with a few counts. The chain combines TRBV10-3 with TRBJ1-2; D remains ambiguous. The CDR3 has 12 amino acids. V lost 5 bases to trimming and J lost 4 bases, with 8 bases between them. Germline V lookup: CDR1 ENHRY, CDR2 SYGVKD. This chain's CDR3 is CAISTDSYGYTF. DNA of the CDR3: TGTGCCATCAGTACGGACTCCTATGGCTACACCTTC.

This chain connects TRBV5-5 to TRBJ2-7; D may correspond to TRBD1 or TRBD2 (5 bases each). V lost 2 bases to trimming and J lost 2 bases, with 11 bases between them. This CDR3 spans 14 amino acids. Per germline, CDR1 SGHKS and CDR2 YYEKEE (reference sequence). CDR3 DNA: TGTGCCAGCAGCTTAAGGGGAGAACCCTACGAGCAGTACTTC. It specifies CASSLRGEPYEQYF.

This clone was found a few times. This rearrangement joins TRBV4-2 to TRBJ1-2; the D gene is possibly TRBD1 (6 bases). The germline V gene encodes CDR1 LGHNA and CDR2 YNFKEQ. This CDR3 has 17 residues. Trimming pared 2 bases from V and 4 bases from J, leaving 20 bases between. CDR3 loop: CASSQRSRGRGAYGYTF. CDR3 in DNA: TGTGCCAGCAGCCAACGTTCCCGGGGCCGGGGGGCCTATGGCTACACCTTC.

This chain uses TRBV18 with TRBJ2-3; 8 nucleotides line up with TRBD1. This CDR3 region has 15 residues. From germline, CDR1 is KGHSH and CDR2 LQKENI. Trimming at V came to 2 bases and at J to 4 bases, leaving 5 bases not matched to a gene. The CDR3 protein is CASSPIQGAPDTQYF. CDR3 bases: TGTGCCAGCTCACCAATCCAGGGGGCCCCAGATACGCAGTATTTT.

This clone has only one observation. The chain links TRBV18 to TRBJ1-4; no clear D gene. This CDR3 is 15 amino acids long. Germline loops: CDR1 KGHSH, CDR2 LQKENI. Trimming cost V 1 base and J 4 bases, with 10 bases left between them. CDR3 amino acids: CASSPQANINEKLFF. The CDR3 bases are TGTGCCAGCTCACCACAAGCGAACATTAATGAAAAACTGTTTTTT.